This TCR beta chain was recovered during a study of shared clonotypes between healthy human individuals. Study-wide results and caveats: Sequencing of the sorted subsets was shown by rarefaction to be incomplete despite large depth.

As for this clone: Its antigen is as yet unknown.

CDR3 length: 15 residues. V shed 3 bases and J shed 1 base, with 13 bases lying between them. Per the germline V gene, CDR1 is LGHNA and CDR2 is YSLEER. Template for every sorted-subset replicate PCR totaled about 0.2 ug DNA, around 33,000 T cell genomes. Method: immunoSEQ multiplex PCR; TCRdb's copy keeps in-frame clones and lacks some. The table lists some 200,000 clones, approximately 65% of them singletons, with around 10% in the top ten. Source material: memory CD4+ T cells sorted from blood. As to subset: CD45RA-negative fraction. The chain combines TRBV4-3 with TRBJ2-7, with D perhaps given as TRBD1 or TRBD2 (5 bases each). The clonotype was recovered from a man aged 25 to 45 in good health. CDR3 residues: CASSHPGTGSYEQYF. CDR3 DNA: TGCGCCAGCAGCCATCCTGGGACGGGTTCCTACGAGCAGTACTTC.